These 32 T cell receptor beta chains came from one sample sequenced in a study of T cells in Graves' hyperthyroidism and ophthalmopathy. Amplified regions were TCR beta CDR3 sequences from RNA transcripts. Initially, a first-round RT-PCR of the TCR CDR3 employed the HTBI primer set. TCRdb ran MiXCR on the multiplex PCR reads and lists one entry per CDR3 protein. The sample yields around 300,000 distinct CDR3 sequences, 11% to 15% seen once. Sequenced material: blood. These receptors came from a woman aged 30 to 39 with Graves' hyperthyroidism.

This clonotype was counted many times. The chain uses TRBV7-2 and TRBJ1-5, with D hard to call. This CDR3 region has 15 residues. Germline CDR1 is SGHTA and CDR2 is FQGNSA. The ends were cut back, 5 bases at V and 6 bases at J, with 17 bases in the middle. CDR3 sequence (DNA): TGTGCCAGCAGCCCTTCGCTTTTCTCCGGTCAGCCCCAGCATTTT. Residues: CASSPSLFSGQPQHF.

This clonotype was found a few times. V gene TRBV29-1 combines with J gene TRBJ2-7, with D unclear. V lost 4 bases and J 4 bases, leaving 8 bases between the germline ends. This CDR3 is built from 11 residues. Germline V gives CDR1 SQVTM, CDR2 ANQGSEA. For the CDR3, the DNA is TGCAGCGTTGGGGCGGAGTACGAGCAGTACTTC. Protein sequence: CSVGAEYEQYF.

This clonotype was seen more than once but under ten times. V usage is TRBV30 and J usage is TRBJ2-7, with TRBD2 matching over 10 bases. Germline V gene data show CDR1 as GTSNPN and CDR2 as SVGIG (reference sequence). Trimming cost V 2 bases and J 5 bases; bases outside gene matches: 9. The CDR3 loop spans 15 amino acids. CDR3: CAWSPTLAGADEQYF. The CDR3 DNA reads TGTGCCTGGAGTCCCACCCTAGCGGGAGCCGACGAGCAGTACTTC.

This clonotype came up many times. Written as DNA, the CDR3 is TGCAGTGCTAGAGCGGCCGAATCTCTATTTTCACCCCTCCACTTT. Translation gives CSARAAESLFSPLHF. The chain recombines TRBV20-1 with TRBJ1-6; D not resolved. Between the trimmed V and J ends, which lost 1 base and 9 bases, there was a span of 16 bases. Germline V gene data show CDR1 as DFQATT and CDR2 as SNEGSKA (reference sequence). The CDR3 consists of 15 residues.

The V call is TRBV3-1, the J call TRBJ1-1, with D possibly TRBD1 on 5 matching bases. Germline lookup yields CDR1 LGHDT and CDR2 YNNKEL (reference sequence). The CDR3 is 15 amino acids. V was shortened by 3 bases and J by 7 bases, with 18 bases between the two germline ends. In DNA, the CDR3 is TGTGCCAGCAGCCACCGGGACGGTCTGTTCGGTGAAGCTTTCTTT. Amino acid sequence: CASSHRDGLFGEAFF.

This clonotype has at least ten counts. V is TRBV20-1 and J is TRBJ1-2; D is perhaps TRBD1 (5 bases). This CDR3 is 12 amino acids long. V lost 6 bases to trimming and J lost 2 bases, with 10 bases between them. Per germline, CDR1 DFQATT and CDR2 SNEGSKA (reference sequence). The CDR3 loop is CSANQGNYGYTF. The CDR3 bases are TGCAGTGCCAACCAGGGAAACTATGGCTACACCTTC.

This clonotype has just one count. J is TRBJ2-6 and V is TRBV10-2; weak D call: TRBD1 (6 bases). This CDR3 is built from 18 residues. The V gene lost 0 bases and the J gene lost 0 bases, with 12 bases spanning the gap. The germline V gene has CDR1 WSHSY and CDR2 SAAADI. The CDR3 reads CASSESKGGTSGANVLTF. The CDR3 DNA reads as TGCGCCAGCAGTGAGTCGAAAGGGGGTACCTCTGGGGCCAACGTCCTGACTTTC.

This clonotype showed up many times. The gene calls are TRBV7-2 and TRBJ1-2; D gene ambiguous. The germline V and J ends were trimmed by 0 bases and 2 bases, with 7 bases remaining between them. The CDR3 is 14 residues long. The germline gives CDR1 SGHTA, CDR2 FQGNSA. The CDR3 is CASSLAARNYGYTF. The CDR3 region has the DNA TGTGCCAGCAGCTTAGCGGCCAGGAACTATGGCTACACCTTC.

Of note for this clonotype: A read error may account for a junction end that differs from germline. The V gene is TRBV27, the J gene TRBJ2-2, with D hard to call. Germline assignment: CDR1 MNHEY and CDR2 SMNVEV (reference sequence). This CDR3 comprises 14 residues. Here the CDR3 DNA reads TGTGTCAGCAGTCTACAGAGTAACACCGGGGAGCTGTTTTTT. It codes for CVSSLQSNTGELFF.

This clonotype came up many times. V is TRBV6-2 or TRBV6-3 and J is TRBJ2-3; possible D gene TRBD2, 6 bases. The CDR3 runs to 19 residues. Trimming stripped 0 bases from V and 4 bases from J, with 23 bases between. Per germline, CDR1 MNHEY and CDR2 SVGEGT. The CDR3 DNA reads TGTGCCAGCAGTTACTCGATAGCGGCGAAGCCAAATCCCCCAGATACGCAGTATTTT. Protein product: CASSYSIAAKPNPPDTQYF.

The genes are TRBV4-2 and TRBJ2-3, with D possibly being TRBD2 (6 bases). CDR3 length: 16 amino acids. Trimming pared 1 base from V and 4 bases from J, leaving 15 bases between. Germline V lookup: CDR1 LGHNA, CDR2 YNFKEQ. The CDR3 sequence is CASSQGTAGSADTQYF. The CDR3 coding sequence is TGTGCCAGCAGCCAAGGTACCGCGGGAAGTGCAGATACGCAGTATTTT.

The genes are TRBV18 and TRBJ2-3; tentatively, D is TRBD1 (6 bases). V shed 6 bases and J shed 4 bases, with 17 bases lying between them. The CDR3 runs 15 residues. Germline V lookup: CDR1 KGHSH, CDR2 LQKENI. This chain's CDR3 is CASSLGHQGSDTQYF. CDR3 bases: TGTGCCAGCTCTCTGGGACATCAAGGTTCAGATACGCAGTATTTT.

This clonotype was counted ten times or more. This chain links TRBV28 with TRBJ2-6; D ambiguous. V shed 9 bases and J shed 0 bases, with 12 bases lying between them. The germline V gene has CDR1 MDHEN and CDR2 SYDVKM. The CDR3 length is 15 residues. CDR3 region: CASNDPRSGANVLTF. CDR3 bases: TGTGCCAGTAACGATCCCCGCTCTGGGGCCAACGTCCTGACTTTC.

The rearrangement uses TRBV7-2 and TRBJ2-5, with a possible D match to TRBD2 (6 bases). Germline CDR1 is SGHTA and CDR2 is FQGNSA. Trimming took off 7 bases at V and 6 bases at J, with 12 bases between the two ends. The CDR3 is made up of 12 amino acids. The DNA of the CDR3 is TGTGCCAGCAATCGGGGCGGGAAGACCCAGTACTTC. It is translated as CASNRGGKTQYF.

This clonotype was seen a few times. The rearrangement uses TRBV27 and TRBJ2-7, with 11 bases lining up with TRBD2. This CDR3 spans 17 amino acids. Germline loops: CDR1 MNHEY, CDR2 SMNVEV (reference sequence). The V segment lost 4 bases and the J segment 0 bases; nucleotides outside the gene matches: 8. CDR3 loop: CASSYHKTSGVSYEQYF. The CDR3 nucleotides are TGTGCCAGCAGTTATCACAAGACTAGCGGGGTCTCCTACGAGCAGTACTTC.

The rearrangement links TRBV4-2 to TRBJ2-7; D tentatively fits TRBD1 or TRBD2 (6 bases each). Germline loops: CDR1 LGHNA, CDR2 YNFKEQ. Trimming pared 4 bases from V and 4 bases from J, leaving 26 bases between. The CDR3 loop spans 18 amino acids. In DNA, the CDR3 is TGTGCCAGCAGCCGGTGGAATCAGGAGGGGGTCGGAGGGTACGAGCAGTACTTC. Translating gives CASSRWNQEGVGGYEQYF.

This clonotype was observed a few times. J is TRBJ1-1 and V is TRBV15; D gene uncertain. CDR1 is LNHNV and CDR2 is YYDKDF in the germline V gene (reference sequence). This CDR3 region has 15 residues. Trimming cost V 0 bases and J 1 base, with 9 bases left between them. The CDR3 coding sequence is TGTGCCACCAGCAGAGATCCGGCAGCGAACACTGAAGCTTTCTTT. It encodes CATSRDPAANTEAFF.

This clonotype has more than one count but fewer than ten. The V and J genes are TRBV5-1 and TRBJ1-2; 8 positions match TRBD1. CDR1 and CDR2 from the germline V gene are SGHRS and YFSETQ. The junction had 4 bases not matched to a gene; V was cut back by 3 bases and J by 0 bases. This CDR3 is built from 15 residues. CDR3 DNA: TGCGCCAGCAGCTCCGGGACAGGATCTAACTATGGCTACACCTTC. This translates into CASSSGTGSNYGYTF.

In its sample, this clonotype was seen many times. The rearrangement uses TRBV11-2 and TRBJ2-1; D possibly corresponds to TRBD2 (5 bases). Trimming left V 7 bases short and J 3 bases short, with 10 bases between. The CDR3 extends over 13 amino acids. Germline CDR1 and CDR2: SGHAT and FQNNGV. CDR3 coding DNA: TGTGCCAGCACCGGACTGGGCTACAATGAGCAGTTCTTC. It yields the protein CASTGLGYNEQFF.

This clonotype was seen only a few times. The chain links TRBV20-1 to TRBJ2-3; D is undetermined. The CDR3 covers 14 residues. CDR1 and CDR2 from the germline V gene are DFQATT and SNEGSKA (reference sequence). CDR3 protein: CSAPAGFSTDTQYF. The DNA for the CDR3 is TGCAGCGCCCCCGCCGGCTTTAGCACAGATACGCAGTATTTT.

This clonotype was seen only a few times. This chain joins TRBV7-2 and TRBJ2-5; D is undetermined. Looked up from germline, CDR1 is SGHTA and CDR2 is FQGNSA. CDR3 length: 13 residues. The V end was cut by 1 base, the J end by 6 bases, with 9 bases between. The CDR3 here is CASSLEGRQTQYF. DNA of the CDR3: TGTGCCAGCAGCTTAGAGGGCAGACAGACCCAGTACTTC. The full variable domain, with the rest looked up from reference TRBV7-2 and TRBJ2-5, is GAGVSQSPSNKVTEKGKDVELRCDPISGHTALYWYRQSLGQGLEFLIYFQGNSAPDKSGLPSDRFSAERTGGSVSTLTIQRTQQEDSAVYLCASSLEGRQTQYFGPGTRLLVL.

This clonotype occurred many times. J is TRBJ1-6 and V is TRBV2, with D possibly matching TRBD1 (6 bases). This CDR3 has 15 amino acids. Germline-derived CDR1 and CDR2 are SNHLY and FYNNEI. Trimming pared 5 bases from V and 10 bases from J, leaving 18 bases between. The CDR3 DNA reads TGTGCCAGCAGTAAGGAAGAGGGCAGGGGATCACCCCTCCACTTT. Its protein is CASSKEEGRGSPLHF.

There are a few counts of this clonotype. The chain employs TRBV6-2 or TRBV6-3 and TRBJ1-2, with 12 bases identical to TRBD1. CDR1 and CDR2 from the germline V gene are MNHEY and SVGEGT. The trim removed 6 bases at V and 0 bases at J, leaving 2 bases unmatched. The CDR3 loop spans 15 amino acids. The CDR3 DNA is TGTGCCAGCAGGGGGACAGGGGGCACTAACTATGGCTACACCTTC. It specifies CASRGTGGTNYGYTF.

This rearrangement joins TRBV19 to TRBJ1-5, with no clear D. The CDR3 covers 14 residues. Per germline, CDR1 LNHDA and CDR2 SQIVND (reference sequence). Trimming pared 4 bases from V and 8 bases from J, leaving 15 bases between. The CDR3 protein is CASSTKDGPKPQHF. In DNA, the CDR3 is TGTGCCAGTAGTACTAAGGACGGTCCAAAGCCCCAGCATTTT.

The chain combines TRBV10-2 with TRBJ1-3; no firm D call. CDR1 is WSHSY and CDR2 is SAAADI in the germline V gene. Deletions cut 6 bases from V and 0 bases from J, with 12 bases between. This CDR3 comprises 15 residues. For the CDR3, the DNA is TGCGCCAGCAGGTCTGCAGTATACTCTGGAAACACCATATATTTT. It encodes CASRSAVYSGNTIYF.

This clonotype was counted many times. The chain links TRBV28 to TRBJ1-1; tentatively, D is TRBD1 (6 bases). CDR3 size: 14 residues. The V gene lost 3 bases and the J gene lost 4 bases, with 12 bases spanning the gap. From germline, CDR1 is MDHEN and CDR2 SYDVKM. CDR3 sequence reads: CASSFTQGSTEAFF. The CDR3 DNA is TGTGCCAGCAGTTTCACCCAGGGGAGCACTGAAGCTTTCTTT.

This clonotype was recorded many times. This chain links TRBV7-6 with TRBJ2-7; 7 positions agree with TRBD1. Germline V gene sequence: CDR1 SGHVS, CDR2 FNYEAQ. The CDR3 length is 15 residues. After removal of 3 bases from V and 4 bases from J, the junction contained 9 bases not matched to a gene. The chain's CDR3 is CASSFSEGALYEQYF. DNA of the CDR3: TGTGCCAGCAGCTTTTCAGAGGGGGCGTTATACGAGCAGTACTTC.

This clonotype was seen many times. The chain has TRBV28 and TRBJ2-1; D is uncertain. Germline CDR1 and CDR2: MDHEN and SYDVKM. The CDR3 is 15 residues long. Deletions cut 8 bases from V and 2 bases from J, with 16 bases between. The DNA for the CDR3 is TGTGCCAGCCGGGTGAACCTCGGTACCTACAATGAGCAGTTCTTC. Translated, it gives CASRVNLGTYNEQFF.

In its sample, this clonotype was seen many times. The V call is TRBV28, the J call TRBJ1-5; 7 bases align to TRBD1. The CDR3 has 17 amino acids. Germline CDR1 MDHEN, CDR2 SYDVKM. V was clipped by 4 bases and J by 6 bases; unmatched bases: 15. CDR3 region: CASSSMSTGVGAQPQHF. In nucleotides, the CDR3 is TGTGCCAGCAGTTCGATGAGTACAGGGGTTGGGGCTCAGCCCCAGCATTTT. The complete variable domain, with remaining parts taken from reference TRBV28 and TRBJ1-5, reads DVKVTQSSRYLVKRTGEKVFLECVQDMDHENMFWYRQDPGLGLRLIYFSYDVKMKEKGDIPEGYSVSREKKERFSLILESASTNQTSMYLCASSSMSTGVGAQPQHFGDGTRLSIL.

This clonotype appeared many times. CDR3 protein: CASNLRGATGANVLTF. The CDR3 DNA reads TGTGCCAGTAACCTCAGGGGCGCGACTGGGGCCAACGTCCTGACTTTC. The chain recombines TRBV6-1 with TRBJ2-6, with a weak D call TRBD1 (6 bases). The CDR3 spans 16 residues. V shed 9 bases and J shed 2 bases, with 17 bases lying between them. Looked up from germline, CDR1 is MNHNS and CDR2 is SASEGT.

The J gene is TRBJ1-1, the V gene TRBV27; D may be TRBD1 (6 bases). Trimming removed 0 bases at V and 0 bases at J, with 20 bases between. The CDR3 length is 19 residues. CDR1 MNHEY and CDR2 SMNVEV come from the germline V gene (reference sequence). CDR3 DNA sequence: TGTGCCAGCAGTTTATCGTTTGGCCAGGGGCCCTCCCTGAACACTGAAGCTTTCTTT. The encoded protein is CASSLSFGQGPSLNTEAFF.

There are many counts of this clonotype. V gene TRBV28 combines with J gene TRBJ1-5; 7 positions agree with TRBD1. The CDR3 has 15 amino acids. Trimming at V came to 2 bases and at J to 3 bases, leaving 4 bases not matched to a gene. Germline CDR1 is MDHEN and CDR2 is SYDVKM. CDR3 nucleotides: TGTGCCAGCAGTTTACACGGGACAGTCAATCAGCCCCAGCATTTT. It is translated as CASSLHGTVNQPQHF.